The clone carrying this T cell receptor beta chain was recorded many times. The sample's time point: newly diagnosed GD, antithyroid drugs for less than 3 months. Isolated PBMC RNA provided the starting material for the TCR library. HTBI primers from iRepertoire and Arm-PCR of CDR3 regions yielded the TCR beta libraries. Each CDR3 protein gets one entry after TCRdb re-called the multiplex PCR reads with MiXCR. The profile shows 620,000 or so distinct CDR3 sequences, 15% to 20% of them singletons. This entry belongs to a study of regulatory T cells in long-lasting Graves disease. From germline, CDR1 is SGHVS and CDR2 FQNEAQ. The CDR3 is made up of 17 amino acids. V shed 1 base and J 8 bases; nucleotides not matched to a gene: 14. These data also featured in a second study, about T cells in Graves' hyperthyroidism and ophthalmopathy. That work states: RT-PCR in the first round (using the HTBI primer set) targeted the TCR CDR3.

This sequence was found in a woman younger than 45 with Graves disease. The genes are TRBV7-8 and TRBJ2-1, with TRBD1 identical over 7 bases. This material consisted of peripheral blood mononuclear cells (PBMCs), taken at new diagnosis, from a patient treated with antithyroid drugs. The CDR3: CASSLGRPRQGRDEQFF. The CDR3 DNA follows: TGTGCCAGCAGCTTAGGCCGCCCGAGACAGGGAAGAGATGAGCAGTTCTTC.